This TCR beta chain stems from a study of T cells in Graves' hyperthyroidism and ophthalmopathy. TCR beta CDR3 sequences were amplified from RNA transcripts. With the HTBI primer set, the TCR CDR3 went through a first round of RT-PCR. TCRdb independently ran MiXCR on the multiplex PCR reads; one entry per CDR3 protein. The sample carries 95,000 to 110,000 distinct CDR3 sequences, about 15% recorded once. CDR3 length: 14 residues. The V gene's germline CDR1 is SGHAT and CDR2 FQNNGV. The V end lost 1 base, the J end lost 6 bases, and 12 bases lay between the germline ends. Patients showing uncontrolled infection, other autoimmune disease, pregnancy or lactation were ineligible. Regarding this clonotype: Its antigen is still unknown.

Study-level results: In the analysis, a 13 V-J model separated ophthalmopathy from stable hyperthyroidism. The model forecast ophthalmopathy, anticipating it by a median about 6.5 months before onset. Among clonotypes expanded in thyroid above 0.001, most were also found in blood.

The specimen was blood. This receptor was taken from a woman aged 45-65 years with Graves' hyperthyroidism. V and J are TRBV11-2 and TRBJ1-1, with D possibly being TRBD1 (5 bases). CDR3 nucleotides: TGTGCCAGCAGCTTAGGGGGGGGAAGCGCTGAAGCTTTCTTT. Translated, it gives CASSLGGGSAEAFF.